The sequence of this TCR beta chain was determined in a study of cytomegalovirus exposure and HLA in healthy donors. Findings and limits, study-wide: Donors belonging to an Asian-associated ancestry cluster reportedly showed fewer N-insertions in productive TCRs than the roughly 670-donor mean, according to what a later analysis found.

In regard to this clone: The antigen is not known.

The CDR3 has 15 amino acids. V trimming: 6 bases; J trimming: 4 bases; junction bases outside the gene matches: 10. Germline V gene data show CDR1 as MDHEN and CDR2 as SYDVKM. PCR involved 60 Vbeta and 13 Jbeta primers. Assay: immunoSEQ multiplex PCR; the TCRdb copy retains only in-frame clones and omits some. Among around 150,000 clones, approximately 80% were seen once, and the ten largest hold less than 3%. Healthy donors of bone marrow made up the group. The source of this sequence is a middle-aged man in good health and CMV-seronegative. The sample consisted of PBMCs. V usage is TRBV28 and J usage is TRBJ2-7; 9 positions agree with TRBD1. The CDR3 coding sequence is TGTGCCAGCAGCGTAATTGGGGACAGGGATTACGAGCAGTACTTC. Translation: CASSVIGDRDYEQYF.